Below are 19 T cell receptor beta chains sequenced from a single sample in a study of CD8 T cells in ankylosing spondylitis. Study-wide points: Fewer than ten highly homologous variants made up a TCR beta motif that seemed to typify ankylosing spondylitis blood.

No antigen has been assigned to these receptors. TCRdb independently ran MiXCR on the 5' RACE reads; one entry per CDR3 protein. This table holds 400,000 to 450,000 distinct CDR3 sequences, roughly a sixth found once. Sequenced: blood, either unsorted or a sorted T cell fraction (not recorded which). The origin of the receptors is a male donor with ankylosing spondylitis.

This clonotype occurred a few times. V and J are TRBV5-1 and TRBJ2-1, with 8 bases aligning to TRBD2. Losses at the gene ends were 4 bases for V and 4 bases for J; bases not matched to a gene: 10. This CDR3 contains 16 residues. Germline V gene sequence: CDR1 SGHRS, CDR2 YFSETQ. This chain's CDR3 is CASSTGLAKEYNEQFF. In nucleotides, the CDR3 is TGCGCCAGCAGCACTGGACTAGCCAAGGAATACAATGAGCAGTTCTTC.

The chain carries TRBV29-1 and TRBJ2-5; no clear D gene. Per the germline V gene, CDR1 is SQVTM and CDR2 is ANQGSEA. V was pared by 6 bases and J by 5 bases, with 13 bases between. CDR3 size: 12 residues. CDR3 residues: CSVTGPPETQYF. Written as DNA, the CDR3 is TGCAGCGTGACCGGGCCCCCGGAGACCCAGTACTTC.

The rearrangement joins TRBV5-1 to TRBJ2-1, with TRBD2 matching 10 bases. V dropped 6 bases and J dropped 4; count of bases not matched to a gene: 13. Germline CDR1 is SGHRS and CDR2 is YFSETQ. This CDR3 comprises 17 residues. The CDR3 spells CASTTRRLAGAYNEQFF. The CDR3 nucleotides read TGCGCCAGCACCACCCGACGGCTAGCGGGAGCGTACAATGAGCAGTTCTTC.

A few counts support this clonotype. The chain uses TRBV6-1 and TRBJ2-6; 7 bases are a match to TRBD2. From germline, CDR1 is MNHNS and CDR2 SASEGT. The CDR3 loop spans 16 amino acids. Trimming took 6 bases from V and 0 from J; bases not matched to a gene: 5. The CDR3, as DNA: TGTGCCAGCAGCGCCCGCGGGGGCTCTGGGGCCAACGTCCTGACTTTC. This sequence encodes CASSARGGSGANVLTF.

This clonotype was recorded a few times. The chain combines TRBV15 with TRBJ1-6; D might be TRBD1 (6 bases). V was trimmed by 5 bases and J by 1 base, leaving 9 bases between them. Germline V CDR1 and CDR2: LNHNV, YYDKDF (reference sequence). The CDR3 contains 15 residues. DNA for the CDR3: TGTGCCACCAGCTGGGGGCGATCCTATAATTCACCCCTCCACTTT. It codes for CATSWGRSYNSPLHF. The entire variable domain, with the rest obtained from reference TRBV15 and TRBJ1-6, is as follows: DAMVIQNPRYQVTQFGKPVTLSCSQTLNHNVMYWYQQKSSQAPKLLFHYYDKDFNNEADTPDNFQSRRPNTSFCFLDIRSPGLGDTAMYLCATSWGRSYNSPLHFGNGTRLTVT.

V and J are TRBV12-3 or TRBV12-4 and TRBJ2-5; 7 positions agree with TRBD1. CDR3 length: 14 amino acids. V shed 0 bases, J shed 2 bases, and the junction held 0 bases outside the gene matches. Here the CDR3 DNA reads TGTGCCAGCAGTTTAGCGGACAGGCAAGAGACCCAGTACTTC. It specifies CASSLADRQETQYF.

The chain links TRBV12-3 or TRBV12-4 to TRBJ2-7; 7 positions agree with TRBD1. This CDR3 is built from 14 residues. V lost 1 base, J lost 3 bases, and 3 bases stayed unmatched. CDR3 loop: CASSLGGQIYEQYF. The CDR3 bases are TGTGCCAGCAGTTTAGGGGGACAGATCTACGAGCAGTACTTC.

The sample holds a few counts of this clonotype. This chain links TRBV3-1 with TRBJ1-2; D might be TRBD1 (6 bases). Germline V gives CDR1 LGHDT, CDR2 YNNKEL (reference sequence). Trimming removed 5 bases at V and 8 bases at J, with 18 bases between. The CDR3 has 14 amino acids. DNA of the CDR3: TGTGCCAGCAGCGAAGGGACACTCCTGTTAGGCTACACCTTC. It codes for CASSEGTLLLGYTF.

This clonotype appeared many times. This chain links TRBV12-3 or TRBV12-4 with TRBJ2-7; no definite D call. This CDR3 spans 15 amino acids. V was shortened by 3 bases and J by 0 bases, with 12 bases between the two germline ends. CDR3 bases: TGTGCCAGCAGTTTGACCGGGCGAAGCTCCTACGAGCAGTACTTC. Its protein product is CASSLTGRSSYEQYF.

The gene calls are TRBV18 and TRBJ2-1; 9 bases agree with TRBD1. This CDR3 has 15 amino acids. Germline lookup yields CDR1 KGHSH and CDR2 LQKENI. With V trimmed by 3 bases and J by 5 bases, 5 bases remained unmatched. CDR3 nucleotides: TGTGCCAGCTCACCGATGTGGACAGGGGACAATGAGCAGTTCTTC. Protein sequence: CASSPMWTGDNEQFF.

This clonotype was picked up a small number of times. This chain links TRBV29-1 with TRBJ2-3; 11 positions agree with TRBD1. The CDR3 loop spans 16 amino acids. CDR1 and CDR2 from the germline V gene are SQVTM and ANQGSEA. The junction had 5 bases not matched to a gene; V was cut back by 3 bases and J by 0 bases. CDR3 nucleotide sequence: TGCAGCGTTGAGGGACAGGGGGGCGGGAGCACAGATACGCAGTATTTT. Translation: CSVEGQGGGSTDTQYF.

In this sample, this clonotype turned up a few times. This chain uses TRBV6-1 with TRBJ1-2; 8 bases match TRBD1. V shed 0 bases and J 4 bases; nucleotides not matched to a gene: 4. CDR3 size: 15 residues. Germline V lookup: CDR1 MNHNS, CDR2 SASEGT. The CDR3 DNA follows: TGTGCCAGCAGTGAAGCCCTGACAGGGGTCTATGGCTACACCTTC. Amino acid sequence: CASSEALTGVYGYTF.

The chain couples TRBV7-8 to TRBJ2-1, with D possibly matching TRBD2 (6 bases). Germline V lookup: CDR1 SGHVS, CDR2 FQNEAQ. The CDR3 consists of 14 residues. V lost 6 bases and J lost 8, with 17 bases in between. In DNA form, the CDR3 reads TGTGCCAGCAGATCTTCAGGACTAAGCTATGAGCAGTTCTTC. It codes for CASRSSGLSYEQFF.

In its sample, this clonotype was seen many times. This chain joins TRBV20-1 and TRBJ1-2; 7 nucleotides agree with TRBD1. Trimming at V came to 0 bases and at J to 8 bases, leaving 12 bases not matched to a gene. Germline V CDR1 and CDR2: DFQATT, SNEGSKA (reference sequence). The CDR3 sequence is 15 residues long. CDR3 coding DNA: TGCAGTGCTAGAGACCCTAAACAGGGGTACGGAGGCTACACCTTC. It specifies CSARDPKQGYGGYTF.

In its sample, this clonotype was seen many times. The V gene is TRBV2, the J gene TRBJ2-3, with D possibly matching TRBD1 (7 bases). Trimming pared 4 bases from V and 6 bases from J, leaving 11 bases between. Germline lookup yields CDR1 SNHLY and CDR2 FYNNEI. CDR3 size: 13 residues. The DNA of the CDR3 is TGTGCCAGCAGTGTGGCAGGGGGGGATACGCAGTATTTT. It translates to CASSVAGGDTQYF. The full variable domain, with the rest looked up from reference TRBV2 and TRBJ2-3, is EPEVTQTPSHQVTQMGQEVILRCVPISNHLYFYWYRQILGQKVEFLVSFYNNEISEKSEIFDDQFSVERPDGSNFTLKIRSTKLEDSAMYFCASSVAGGDTQYFGPGTRLTVL.

A few counts support this clonotype. In DNA, the CDR3 is TGTGCCAGCAGTGCCAAGAGACGGACAGGGGGTGAAGAGACCCAGTACTTC. Encoded protein: CASSAKRRTGGEETQYF. V and J are TRBV6-2 or TRBV6-3 and TRBJ2-5, with 10 bases matching TRBD1. The CDR3 is 17 amino acids. The ends lost 5 bases at V and 3 bases at J; junction bases unmatched: 12. The germline gives CDR1 MNHEY, CDR2 SVGEGT.

Only a few counts were recorded for this clonotype. For the CDR3, the DNA is TGTGCCAGCAGTGTTAAGACCGTGTACGAATCTAGCGGGAGCTTACATACGCAGTATTTT. Translation: CASSVKTVYESSGSLHTQYF. The V call is TRBV7-3, the J call TRBJ2-3; the match to TRBD2 covers 10 bases. The V gene's germline CDR1 is SGHTA and CDR2 FQGTGA. CDR3 length equals 20 residues. The J segment lost 7 bases and the V segment lost 6 bases, leaving 25 bases of the junction unmatched.

The rearrangement joins TRBV4-1 to TRBJ1-2; D is uncertain. The CDR3 consists of 13 residues. CDR1 and CDR2 (germline): MGHRA, YSYEKL. The V and J ends lost 0 bases and 9 bases respectively, with 11 bases between them. The CDR3 nucleotides read TGCGCCAGCAGCCAAGATGACATTTCGAGCTACACCTTC. Its protein product is CASSQDDISSYTF.

The chain recombines TRBV6-1 with TRBJ2-2; no clear D gene. In germline, CDR1 is MNHNS, CDR2 SASEGT. Trimming shortened V by 6 bases and J by 3 bases, and 17 bases separated the two germline ends. This CDR3 region has 16 residues. The CDR3 DNA sequence: TGTGCCAGCAGCCGGGTCGTGGTGGCTGACACCGGGGAGCTGTTTTTT. Amino acids: CASSRVVVADTGELFF.